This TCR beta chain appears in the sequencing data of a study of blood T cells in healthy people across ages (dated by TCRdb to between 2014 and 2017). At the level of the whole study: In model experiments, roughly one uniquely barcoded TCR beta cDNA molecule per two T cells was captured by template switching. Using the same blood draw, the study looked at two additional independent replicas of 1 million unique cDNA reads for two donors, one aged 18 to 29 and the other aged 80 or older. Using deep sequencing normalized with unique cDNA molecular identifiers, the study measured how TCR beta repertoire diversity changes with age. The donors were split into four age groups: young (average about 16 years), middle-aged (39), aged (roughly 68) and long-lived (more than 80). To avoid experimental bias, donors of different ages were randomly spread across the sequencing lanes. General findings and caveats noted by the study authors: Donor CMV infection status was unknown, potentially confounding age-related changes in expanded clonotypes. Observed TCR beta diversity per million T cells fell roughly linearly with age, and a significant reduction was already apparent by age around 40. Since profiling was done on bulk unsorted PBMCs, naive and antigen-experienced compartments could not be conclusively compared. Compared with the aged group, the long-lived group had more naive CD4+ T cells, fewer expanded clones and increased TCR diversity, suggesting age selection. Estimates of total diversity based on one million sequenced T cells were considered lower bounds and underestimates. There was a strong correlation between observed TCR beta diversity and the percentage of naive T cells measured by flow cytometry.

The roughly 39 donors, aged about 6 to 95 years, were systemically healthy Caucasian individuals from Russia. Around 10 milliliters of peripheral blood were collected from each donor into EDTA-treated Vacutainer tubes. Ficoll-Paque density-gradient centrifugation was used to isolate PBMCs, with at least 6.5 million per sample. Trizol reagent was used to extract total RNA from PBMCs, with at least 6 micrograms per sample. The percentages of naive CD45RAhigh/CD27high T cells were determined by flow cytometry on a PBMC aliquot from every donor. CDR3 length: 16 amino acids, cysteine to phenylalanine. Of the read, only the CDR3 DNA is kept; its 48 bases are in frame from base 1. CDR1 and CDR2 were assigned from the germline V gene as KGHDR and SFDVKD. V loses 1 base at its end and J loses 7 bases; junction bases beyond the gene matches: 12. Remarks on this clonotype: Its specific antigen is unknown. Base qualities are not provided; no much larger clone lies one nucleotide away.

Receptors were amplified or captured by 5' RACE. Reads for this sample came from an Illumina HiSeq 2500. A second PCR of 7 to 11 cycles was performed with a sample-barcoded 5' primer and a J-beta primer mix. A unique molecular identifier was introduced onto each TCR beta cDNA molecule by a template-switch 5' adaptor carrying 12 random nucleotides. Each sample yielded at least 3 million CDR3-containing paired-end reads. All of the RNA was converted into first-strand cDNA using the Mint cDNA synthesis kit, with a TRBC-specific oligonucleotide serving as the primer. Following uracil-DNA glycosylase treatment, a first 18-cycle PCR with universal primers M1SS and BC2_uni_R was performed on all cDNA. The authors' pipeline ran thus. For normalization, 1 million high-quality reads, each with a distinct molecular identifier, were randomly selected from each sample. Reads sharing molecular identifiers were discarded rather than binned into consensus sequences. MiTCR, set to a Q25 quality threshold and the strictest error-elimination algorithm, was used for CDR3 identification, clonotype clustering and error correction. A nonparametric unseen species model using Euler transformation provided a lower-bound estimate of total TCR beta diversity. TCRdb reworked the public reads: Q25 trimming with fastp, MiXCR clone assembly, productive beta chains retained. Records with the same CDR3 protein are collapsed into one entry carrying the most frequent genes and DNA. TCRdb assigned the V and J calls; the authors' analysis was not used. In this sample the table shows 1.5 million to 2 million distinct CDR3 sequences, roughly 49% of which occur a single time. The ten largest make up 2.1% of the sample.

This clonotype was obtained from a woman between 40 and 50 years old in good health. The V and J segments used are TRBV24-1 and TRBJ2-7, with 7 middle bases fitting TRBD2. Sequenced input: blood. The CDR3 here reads CATSDFVAWDYNEQYF. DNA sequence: TGTGCCACCAGTGATTTTGTAGCTTGGGACTACAATGAGCAGTACTTC.